A selection of T cell receptor beta chains follows, all from one sample in a study of Ad26.COV2.S vaccination and SARS-CoV-2 variants. Profiling relied on immunoSEQ multiplex PCR, and the TCRdb table lists in-frame clones only, not all of them. In the table there are roughly 300,000 clones, around 89% of which are singletons. The sample was peripheral blood, taken in a trial of Ad26.COV2.S vaccine versus placebo. Receptors were obtained from a person aged 18-65 years who received the Ad26.COV2.S COVID-19 vaccine or a placebo. Both conserved end residues are part of each CDR3. Fields, in order: clone size, V gene, CDR3 protein. The size entry is marked missing in some rows and otherwise reads once, few, many or a size class.

abundance: NA; v_gene: TRBV7-9; CDR3aa: CASSTGNTEAFF
abundance: NA; v_gene: TRBV5-6; CDR3aa: CASSFRTSGNNEQFF
abundance: few; v_gene: TRBV7-9; CDR3aa: CASSLGSGEGNEQFF
abundance: NA; v_gene: TRBV28; CDR3aa: CASSLRGVNNEQFF
abundance: NA; v_gene: TRBV4-2; CDR3aa: CASSQDTTGLSYGYTF
abundance: NA; v_gene: TRBV27; CDR3aa: CASTQGDTQYF
abundance: once; v_gene: TRBV20-1; CDR3aa: CSASGGLAVYEQYF
abundance: NA; v_gene: TRBV9; CDR3aa: CASTPGRGAYEQYF
abundance: NA; v_gene: TRBV18; CDR3aa: CASSSGTGGLAGELFF
abundance: NA; v_gene: TRBV5-6; CDR3aa: CASSLESGSSYNEQFF
abundance: NA; v_gene: TRBV11-2; CDR3aa: CASSPGQGFQTQYF
abundance: NA; v_gene: TRBV15; CDR3aa: CATSRSGRGPNYGYTF
abundance: NA; v_gene: TRBV19; CDR3aa: CASSILAGVANEQFF
abundance: NA; v_gene: TRBV27; CDR3aa: CASSFGQGTHEQYF
abundance: NA; v_gene: TRBV27; CDR3aa: CASSLLLGANVLTF
abundance: NA; v_gene: TRBV29-1; CDR3aa: CSAGGPVRTEAFF
abundance: NA; v_gene: TRBV7-9; CDR3aa: CASSFMTRQPNTEAFF
abundance: NA; v_gene: TRBV5-4; CDR3aa: CASSLGHLQETQYF
abundance: NA; v_gene: TRBV5-1; CDR3aa: CASSKPGTGLDGYTF
abundance: NA; v_gene: TRBV5-1; CDR3aa: CASSLGDRDLYYGYTF
abundance: NA; v_gene: TRBV7-2; CDR3aa: CASRKGATISPLHF
abundance: NA; v_gene: TRBV6-5; CDR3aa: CASKKRAEAQETQYF
abundance: few; v_gene: TRBV5-1; CDR3aa: CASSLEGTGNTEAFF
abundance: NA; v_gene: TRBV3-1/TRBV3-2; CDR3aa: CASSLLPRSGGINNEQFF
abundance: NA; v_gene: TRBV5-4; CDR3aa: CASSLVGVRNTEAFF
abundance: few; v_gene: TRBV7-9; CDR3aa: CASSFPTGNQQYF
abundance: NA; v_gene: TRBV28; CDR3aa: CASCLGQGLYGYTF